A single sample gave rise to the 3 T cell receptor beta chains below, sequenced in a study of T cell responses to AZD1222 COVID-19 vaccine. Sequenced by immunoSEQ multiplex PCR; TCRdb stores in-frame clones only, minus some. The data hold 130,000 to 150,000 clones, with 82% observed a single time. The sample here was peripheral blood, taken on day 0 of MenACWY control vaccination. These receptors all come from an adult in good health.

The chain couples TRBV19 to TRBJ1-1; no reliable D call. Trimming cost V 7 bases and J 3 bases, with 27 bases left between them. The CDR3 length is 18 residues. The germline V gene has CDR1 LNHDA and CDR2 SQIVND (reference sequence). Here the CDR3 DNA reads TGTGCCAGTAACCGGAGGGCCGTCCGTTTGCAGTACTACACTGAAGCTTTCTTT. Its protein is CASNRRAVRLQYYTEAFF. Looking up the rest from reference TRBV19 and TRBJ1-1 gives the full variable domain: DGGITQSPKYLFRKEGQNVTLSCEQNLNHDAMYWYRQDPGQGLRLIYYSQIVNDFQKGDIAEGYSVSREKKESFPLTVTSAQKNPTAFYLCASNRRAVRLQYYTEAFFGQGTRLTVV.

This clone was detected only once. The CDR3: CASSQAMGSFF. The CDR3 region has the DNA TGTGCCAGCAGCCAAGCGATGGGGTCTTTCTTT. The rearrangement joins TRBV4-2 to TRBJ1-1; D remains unclear. This CDR3 spans 11 amino acids. Germline V CDR1 and CDR2: LGHNA, YNFKEQ. Trimming removed 1 base at V and 12 bases at J, with 9 bases between.

The CDR3 spells CSAGTGGNTEAFF. For the CDR3, the DNA is TGCAGCGCTGGGACAGGTGGAAACACTGAAGCTTTCTTT. This chain joins TRBV29-1 and TRBJ1-1, with 8 bases fitting TRBD1. Unmatched junction bases numbered 6, after V lost 7 bases and J lost 2 bases. CDR1 is SQVTM, CDR2 ANQGSEA, per germline. The CDR3 totals 13 residues.